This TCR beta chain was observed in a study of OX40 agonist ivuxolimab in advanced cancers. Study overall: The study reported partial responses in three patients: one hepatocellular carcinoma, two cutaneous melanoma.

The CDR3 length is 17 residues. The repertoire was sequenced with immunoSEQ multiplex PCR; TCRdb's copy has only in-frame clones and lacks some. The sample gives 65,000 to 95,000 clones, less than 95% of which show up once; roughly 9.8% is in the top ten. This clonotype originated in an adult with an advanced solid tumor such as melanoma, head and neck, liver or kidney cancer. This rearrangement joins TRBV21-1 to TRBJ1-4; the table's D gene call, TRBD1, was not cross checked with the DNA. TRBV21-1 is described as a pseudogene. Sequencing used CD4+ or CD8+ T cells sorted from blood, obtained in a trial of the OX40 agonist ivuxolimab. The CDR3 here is CASSKVMGLATNEKLFF. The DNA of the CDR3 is TGTGCCAGCAGCAAAGTCATGGGCCTCGCAACTAATGAAAAACTGTTTTTT.